This is a list of T cell receptor beta chains from one sample in a study of blood T cells in healthy people across ages. TCRdb reprocessed the 5' RACE reads with MiXCR, giving one entry per CDR3 protein. Of some 1.5 million distinct CDR3 sequences detected, about 28% appear once; the ten largest clones hold roughly 8.2%. The sample comprised blood. The receptors come from a woman aged 25 to 39 in good health. CDR3s include the opening cysteine and the closing phenylalanine or tryptophan. Fields, in order: V gene, D gene, J gene, clone size, CDR3 protein. The D gene is left open where the match is weak. Not every row has a clone size; where given, it reads once, few, many or a size class.

TRBV2	NA	TRBJ1-4	NA	CASSPVGMTNEKLFF
TRBV7-2	NA	TRBJ2-7	many	CASRPRANYEQYF
TRBV5-1	NA	TRBJ2-2	NA	CASKLTGELFF
TRBV20-1	TRBD2	TRBJ2-1	NA	CSAKGLAGVHNEQFF
TRBV20-1	NA	TRBJ2-5	many	CSARSTYQETQYF
TRBV7-2	TRBD2	TRBJ2-7	many	CASSLDLRLAGVEQYF
TRBV24-1	NA	TRBJ2-5	many	CATSDSRDGNSLETQYF
TRBV2	NA	TRBJ2-1	NA	CASSADRSYNEQFF
TRBV18	NA	TRBJ2-5	few	CASSEQTQETQYF
TRBV6-2/TRBV6-3	TRBD1	TRBJ2-7	NA	CASSDGTGGKDGQYF
TRBV7-2	NA	TRBJ2-1	many	CASSSSRAHNEQFF
TRBV14	NA	TRBJ1-1	few	CASSRARPPNTEAFF
TRBV5-6	NA	TRBJ2-7	few	CASSFGNNYEQYF
TRBV2	TRBD2	TRBJ2-7	NA	CASSASGRAGSEQYF
TRBV11-2	TRBD2	TRBJ2-1	NA	CATSGRGAYNEQFF
TRBV5-1	NA	TRBJ2-6	many	CASSSLLSGANVLTF
TRBV12-5	NA	TRBJ2-7	NA	CASGREEEQYF
TRBV7-9	NA	TRBJ2-6	NA	CASSLVLGSGANVLTF
TRBV11-2	NA	TRBJ1-2	NA	CASSQGVGAYGYTF
TRBV18	NA	TRBJ2-3	NA	CASSPPSKSDTQYF
TRBV11-2	TRBD1	TRBJ2-4	NA	CASSLETGVKNIQYF
TRBV7-9	NA	TRBJ2-1	few	CASSSPLVGGEGNEQFF